The entry below gives a single T cell receptor (beta chain) sequence along with its context. These data belong to a study of blood T cell repertoires in COVID-19. Measured with immunoSEQ multiplex PCR; TCRdb has only the in-frame clones, and not every one. This sample carries 150,000 to 200,000 clones, almost 80% of them seen once, and the ten largest clones take 15% to 20%. CDR1 and CDR2 from the germline V gene are SEHNR and FQNEAQ (reference sequence). The length of the CDR3 is 19 residues. Trimming took off 2 bases at V and 0 bases at J, with 20 bases between the two ends. The chain carries TRBV7-9 and TRBJ2-1; tentatively, D is TRBD2 (5 bases). Sequenced: PBMCs or T cells enriched from blood (not recorded which). This clonotype was obtained from a woman aged 50 to 60 who had recovered from COVID-19. As DNA, the CDR3 is TGTGCCAGCAGCTTAATCTCCGGGGTACTCCAGAGCTCCTACAATGAGCAGTTCTTC. Amino acids: CASSLISGVLQSSYNEQFF. Full variable domain (outside the CDR3, taken from reference TRBV7-9 and TRBJ2-1): DTGVSQNPRHKITKRGQNVTFRCDPISEHNRLYWYRQTLGQGPEFLTYFQNEAQLEKSRLLSDRFSAERPKGSFSTLEIQRTEQGDSAMYLCASSLISGVLQSSYNEQFFGPGTRLTVL.